This entry features one T cell receptor (beta chain) sequence. Its antigen is still unknown. This sample stems from a study of T cell repertoires in aging, cancer and after chemotherapy. Study-wide background: Clear clonal overlap appeared across healthy donor samples taken over several months to years. Regarding the study as a whole: Compared with age-matched healthy donors, untreated hematological or solid cancer patients showed higher blood TCR clonality. In cancer patients, declining TCR diversity with age involved lost richness and lost evenness. Rebound thymic output was suggested by rising median generation probability during chemotherapy in each cancer cohort.

Peripheral blood genomic DNA, not sorted cells or RNA, was the template. Multiplex touch-down PCR with TRB-A/B primers amplified rearranged V-D-J TRB sequences. TCRdb analysed the multiplex PCR reads with MiXCR anew, one entry per CDR3 protein. The table lists some 15,000 distinct CDR3 sequences, 45% to 50% of them singletons, with more than 9% in the top ten. Specimen: blood. The TCR comes from a human donor in good health.

The CDR3 reads CASSYSSSGREIGETQYF. CDR3 bases: TGTGCCAGCAGTTACTCGTCTAGCGGGAGGGAGATTGGGGAGACCCAGTACTTC. The chain employs TRBV6-2 or TRBV6-3 and TRBJ2-5, with 12 bases matching TRBD2. J gave up 5 bases and V 0 bases, and 10 bases lay outside the gene matches. The CDR3 has 18 residues. From germline, CDR1 is MNHEY and CDR2 SVGEGT.